Below are 14 T cell receptor beta chains sequenced from a single sample in a study of preoperative IRX-2 immunotherapy in early breast cancer. Sequencing was performed with immunoSEQ multiplex PCR; in TCRdb, only in-frame clones are kept and a portion is missing. This sample has approximately 30,000 clones, with roughly 95% found just once. The treatment denotes: preoperative locoregional IRX-2 cytokine immunotherapy. Sampling was done from a patient treated with IRX-2 immunotherapy. The receptors come from a human donor with breast cancer.

The table lists this clone with a count of one. The rearrangement links TRBV5-6 to TRBJ1-2, with 8 nucleotides matching TRBD1. Germline CDR1 is SGHDT and CDR2 is YYEEEE. This CDR3 spans 16 amino acids. V shed 1 base, J shed 4 bases, and the junction held 9 bases outside the gene matches. The CDR3 nucleotides are TGTGCCAGCAGCTTGACTGGACAGGGTTGGGGCTATGGCTACACCTTC. Encoded protein: CASSLTGQGWGYGYTF.

In this sample, this clone turned up once. The gene calls are TRBV6-8 and TRBJ2-7; weak D call: TRBD2 (5 bases). Trimming shortened V by 4 bases and J by 4 bases, and 8 bases separated the two germline ends. Germline V gene lookup returns CDR1 MNHGY and CDR2 SAAAGT. CDR3 length: 12 amino acids. In DNA, the CDR3 is TGTGCCAGCAGTTTACCGGGGTACGAGCAGTACTTC. Protein sequence: CASSLPGYEQYF.

V gene TRBV6-5 combines with J gene TRBJ1-2; 8 positions match TRBD1. V dropped 3 bases and J dropped 10; count of bases not matched to a gene: 13. The CDR3 is 15 amino acids. Germline V CDR1 and CDR2: MNHEY, SVGAGI. CDR3 amino acids: CASSYSLSRGQTYTF. The CDR3 coding sequence is TGTGCCAGCAGTTATTCGCTGTCCAGGGGGCAGACCTACACCTTC.

This clone was seen only once. V is TRBV28 and J is TRBJ2-5; 7 nucleotides match TRBD2. Trimming at V came to 5 bases and at J to 2 bases, leaving 14 bases not matched to a gene. The germline gives CDR1 MDHEN, CDR2 SYDVKM. The CDR3 sequence is 17 residues long. The CDR3 nucleotides read TGTGCCAGCAGTCCCTTTGCGGGGCTAGCGGAACAAGAGACCCAGTACTTC. Residues: CASSPFAGLAEQETQYF. Variable domain in full (rest from reference TRBV28 and TRBJ2-5): DVKVTQSSRYLVKRTGEKVFLECVQDMDHENMFWYRQDPGLGLRLIYFSYDVKMKEKGDIPEGYSVSREKKERFSLILESASTNQTSMYLCASSPFAGLAEQETQYFGPGTRLLVL.

As DNA, the CDR3 is TGTGCCAGCAGTCCCAGGGACAGGGGCGGGAATGAGCAGTTCTTC. This gives the protein CASSPRDRGGNEQFF. The chain couples TRBV28 to TRBJ2-1; 10 bases map to TRBD1. Germline CDR1 reads MDHEN; CDR2 reads SYDVKM. V lost 5 bases to trimming and J lost 7 bases; unmatched junction nucleotides: 8. The CDR3 length is 15 residues.

The table lists this clone with a count of one. CDR3 in amino acids: CASSLSADRGYSPLHF. CDR3 bases: TGTGCCAGCAGCTTAAGCGCCGACAGGGGGTATTCACCCCTCCACTTT. The chain is built from TRBV13 and TRBJ1-6; TRBD1 matches 9 bases. Germline V gives CDR1 PRHDT, CDR2 FYEKMQ (reference sequence). The V gene end was trimmed by 2 bases and the J gene end by 8 bases; junction bases not matched to a gene: 7. This CDR3 spans 16 amino acids.

The chain employs TRBV7-3 and TRBJ2-1; 11 bases fit TRBD2. Germline V gene data show CDR1 as SGHTA and CDR2 as FQGTGA. V was pared by 3 bases and J by 8 bases, with 3 bases of the junction left unmatched. The CDR3 runs 14 residues. This CDR3 reads CASSFTSGRYEQFF. The CDR3 DNA sequence: TGTGCCAGCAGCTTTACTAGCGGGAGATATGAGCAGTTCTTC.

This chain uses TRBV5-1 with TRBJ2-7, with D maybe TRBD2 (6 bases). This CDR3 comprises 14 residues. Trimming took 4 bases from V and 6 from J, leaving 17 bases between them. Germline V CDR1 and CDR2: SGHRS, YFSETQ. In nucleotides, the CDR3 is TGCGCCAGCAGCCCCGGATCCGGGGGAGCCGAGCAGTACTTC. Protein: CASSPGSGGAEQYF.

The CDR3 DNA reads as TGCACCAGCAGCCCCATCCCCGGGACTAGCGGGGGGGCGGGCACAGATACGCAGTATTTT. As protein: CTSSPIPGTSGGAGTDTQYF. This chain connects TRBV1 to TRBJ2-3; the table names TRBD2, a call not compared with the DNA. TRBV1 is an annotated pseudogene. CDR3 size: 20 residues.

V usage is TRBV19 and J usage is TRBJ1-2; the match to TRBD1 covers 8 bases. This CDR3 region has 14 residues. Germline assignment: CDR1 LNHDA and CDR2 SQIVND (reference sequence). The V segment lost 6 bases and the J segment 8 bases; nucleotides outside the gene matches: 11. The CDR3 nucleotides are TGTGCCAGTAGGTCGCAGGCAGGGGGCCAAGGCTACACCTTC. It translates to CASRSQAGGQGYTF.

J is TRBJ2-6 and V is TRBV28; TRBD1 matches 8 bases. From germline, CDR1 is MDHEN and CDR2 SYDVKM. With V trimmed by 5 bases and J by 1 base, 10 bases remained unmatched. This CDR3 spans 18 amino acids. The CDR3 DNA reads as TGTGCCAGCAGTCCTCGGACAGGGACAAGATCTGGGGCCAACGTCCTGACTTTC. It is translated as CASSPRTGTRSGANVLTF.

The rearrangement links TRBV5-1 to TRBJ1-2; TRBD1 is a possible D gene (5 bases). V was cut by 2 bases and J by 4 bases, with 9 bases left in between. The CDR3 extends over 13 amino acids. CDR1 and CDR2 (germline): SGHRS, YFSETQ. The DNA of the CDR3 is TGCGCCAGCAGCTTACAAGGGACCTATGGCTACACCTTC. It is translated as CASSLQGTYGYTF.

The genes are TRBV11-2 and TRBJ2-1; D perhaps matches TRBD1 (7 bases). Trimming shortened V by 6 bases and J by 6 bases, and 18 bases separated the two germline ends. The CDR3 extends over 15 amino acids. Germline lookup yields CDR1 SGHAT and CDR2 FQNNGV. The CDR3 here is CASRSATGRINEQFF. The CDR3 DNA sequence: TGTGCCAGCAGATCCGCGACAGGGAGGATCAATGAGCAGTTCTTC.

The chain joins TRBV2 to TRBJ2-5; 8 nucleotides agree with TRBD1. J lost 1 base, V lost 4 bases, and 8 bases had no gene match. This CDR3 region has 16 residues. Germline V gives CDR1 SNHLY, CDR2 FYNNEI. The CDR3, as DNA: TGTGCCAGCAGTGCACAGGGGGTAACCCTCCAAGAGACCCAGTACTTC. Encoded protein: CASSAQGVTLQETQYF.